Detailed here is one T cell receptor beta chain. Its antigen is unknown. Sequenced by immunoSEQ multiplex PCR; TCRdb stores in-frame clones only, minus some. This sample has approximately 340,000 clones; around 67% occur once, and the top ten carry roughly 10%. The data derive from a study of shared clonotypes between healthy human individuals. V lost 10 bases, J lost 9 bases, and 9 bases stayed unmatched. Germline CDR1 is MDHEN and CDR2 is SYDVKM. This CDR3 contains 12 residues. Overall study results and limits: A generally larger estimated richness was seen in naive subsets than in memory subsets.

Source material: memory CD4+ T cells sorted from blood. Documented subset: CD45RA-negative fraction. The TCR was taken from a man aged 25-40 years in good health. V and J are TRBV28 and TRBJ2-1, with TRBD2 matching over 7 bases. CDR3 sequence: CAIRAGRGEQFF. In DNA form, the CDR3 reads TGTGCCATAAGAGCGGGACGAGGTGAGCAGTTCTTC.